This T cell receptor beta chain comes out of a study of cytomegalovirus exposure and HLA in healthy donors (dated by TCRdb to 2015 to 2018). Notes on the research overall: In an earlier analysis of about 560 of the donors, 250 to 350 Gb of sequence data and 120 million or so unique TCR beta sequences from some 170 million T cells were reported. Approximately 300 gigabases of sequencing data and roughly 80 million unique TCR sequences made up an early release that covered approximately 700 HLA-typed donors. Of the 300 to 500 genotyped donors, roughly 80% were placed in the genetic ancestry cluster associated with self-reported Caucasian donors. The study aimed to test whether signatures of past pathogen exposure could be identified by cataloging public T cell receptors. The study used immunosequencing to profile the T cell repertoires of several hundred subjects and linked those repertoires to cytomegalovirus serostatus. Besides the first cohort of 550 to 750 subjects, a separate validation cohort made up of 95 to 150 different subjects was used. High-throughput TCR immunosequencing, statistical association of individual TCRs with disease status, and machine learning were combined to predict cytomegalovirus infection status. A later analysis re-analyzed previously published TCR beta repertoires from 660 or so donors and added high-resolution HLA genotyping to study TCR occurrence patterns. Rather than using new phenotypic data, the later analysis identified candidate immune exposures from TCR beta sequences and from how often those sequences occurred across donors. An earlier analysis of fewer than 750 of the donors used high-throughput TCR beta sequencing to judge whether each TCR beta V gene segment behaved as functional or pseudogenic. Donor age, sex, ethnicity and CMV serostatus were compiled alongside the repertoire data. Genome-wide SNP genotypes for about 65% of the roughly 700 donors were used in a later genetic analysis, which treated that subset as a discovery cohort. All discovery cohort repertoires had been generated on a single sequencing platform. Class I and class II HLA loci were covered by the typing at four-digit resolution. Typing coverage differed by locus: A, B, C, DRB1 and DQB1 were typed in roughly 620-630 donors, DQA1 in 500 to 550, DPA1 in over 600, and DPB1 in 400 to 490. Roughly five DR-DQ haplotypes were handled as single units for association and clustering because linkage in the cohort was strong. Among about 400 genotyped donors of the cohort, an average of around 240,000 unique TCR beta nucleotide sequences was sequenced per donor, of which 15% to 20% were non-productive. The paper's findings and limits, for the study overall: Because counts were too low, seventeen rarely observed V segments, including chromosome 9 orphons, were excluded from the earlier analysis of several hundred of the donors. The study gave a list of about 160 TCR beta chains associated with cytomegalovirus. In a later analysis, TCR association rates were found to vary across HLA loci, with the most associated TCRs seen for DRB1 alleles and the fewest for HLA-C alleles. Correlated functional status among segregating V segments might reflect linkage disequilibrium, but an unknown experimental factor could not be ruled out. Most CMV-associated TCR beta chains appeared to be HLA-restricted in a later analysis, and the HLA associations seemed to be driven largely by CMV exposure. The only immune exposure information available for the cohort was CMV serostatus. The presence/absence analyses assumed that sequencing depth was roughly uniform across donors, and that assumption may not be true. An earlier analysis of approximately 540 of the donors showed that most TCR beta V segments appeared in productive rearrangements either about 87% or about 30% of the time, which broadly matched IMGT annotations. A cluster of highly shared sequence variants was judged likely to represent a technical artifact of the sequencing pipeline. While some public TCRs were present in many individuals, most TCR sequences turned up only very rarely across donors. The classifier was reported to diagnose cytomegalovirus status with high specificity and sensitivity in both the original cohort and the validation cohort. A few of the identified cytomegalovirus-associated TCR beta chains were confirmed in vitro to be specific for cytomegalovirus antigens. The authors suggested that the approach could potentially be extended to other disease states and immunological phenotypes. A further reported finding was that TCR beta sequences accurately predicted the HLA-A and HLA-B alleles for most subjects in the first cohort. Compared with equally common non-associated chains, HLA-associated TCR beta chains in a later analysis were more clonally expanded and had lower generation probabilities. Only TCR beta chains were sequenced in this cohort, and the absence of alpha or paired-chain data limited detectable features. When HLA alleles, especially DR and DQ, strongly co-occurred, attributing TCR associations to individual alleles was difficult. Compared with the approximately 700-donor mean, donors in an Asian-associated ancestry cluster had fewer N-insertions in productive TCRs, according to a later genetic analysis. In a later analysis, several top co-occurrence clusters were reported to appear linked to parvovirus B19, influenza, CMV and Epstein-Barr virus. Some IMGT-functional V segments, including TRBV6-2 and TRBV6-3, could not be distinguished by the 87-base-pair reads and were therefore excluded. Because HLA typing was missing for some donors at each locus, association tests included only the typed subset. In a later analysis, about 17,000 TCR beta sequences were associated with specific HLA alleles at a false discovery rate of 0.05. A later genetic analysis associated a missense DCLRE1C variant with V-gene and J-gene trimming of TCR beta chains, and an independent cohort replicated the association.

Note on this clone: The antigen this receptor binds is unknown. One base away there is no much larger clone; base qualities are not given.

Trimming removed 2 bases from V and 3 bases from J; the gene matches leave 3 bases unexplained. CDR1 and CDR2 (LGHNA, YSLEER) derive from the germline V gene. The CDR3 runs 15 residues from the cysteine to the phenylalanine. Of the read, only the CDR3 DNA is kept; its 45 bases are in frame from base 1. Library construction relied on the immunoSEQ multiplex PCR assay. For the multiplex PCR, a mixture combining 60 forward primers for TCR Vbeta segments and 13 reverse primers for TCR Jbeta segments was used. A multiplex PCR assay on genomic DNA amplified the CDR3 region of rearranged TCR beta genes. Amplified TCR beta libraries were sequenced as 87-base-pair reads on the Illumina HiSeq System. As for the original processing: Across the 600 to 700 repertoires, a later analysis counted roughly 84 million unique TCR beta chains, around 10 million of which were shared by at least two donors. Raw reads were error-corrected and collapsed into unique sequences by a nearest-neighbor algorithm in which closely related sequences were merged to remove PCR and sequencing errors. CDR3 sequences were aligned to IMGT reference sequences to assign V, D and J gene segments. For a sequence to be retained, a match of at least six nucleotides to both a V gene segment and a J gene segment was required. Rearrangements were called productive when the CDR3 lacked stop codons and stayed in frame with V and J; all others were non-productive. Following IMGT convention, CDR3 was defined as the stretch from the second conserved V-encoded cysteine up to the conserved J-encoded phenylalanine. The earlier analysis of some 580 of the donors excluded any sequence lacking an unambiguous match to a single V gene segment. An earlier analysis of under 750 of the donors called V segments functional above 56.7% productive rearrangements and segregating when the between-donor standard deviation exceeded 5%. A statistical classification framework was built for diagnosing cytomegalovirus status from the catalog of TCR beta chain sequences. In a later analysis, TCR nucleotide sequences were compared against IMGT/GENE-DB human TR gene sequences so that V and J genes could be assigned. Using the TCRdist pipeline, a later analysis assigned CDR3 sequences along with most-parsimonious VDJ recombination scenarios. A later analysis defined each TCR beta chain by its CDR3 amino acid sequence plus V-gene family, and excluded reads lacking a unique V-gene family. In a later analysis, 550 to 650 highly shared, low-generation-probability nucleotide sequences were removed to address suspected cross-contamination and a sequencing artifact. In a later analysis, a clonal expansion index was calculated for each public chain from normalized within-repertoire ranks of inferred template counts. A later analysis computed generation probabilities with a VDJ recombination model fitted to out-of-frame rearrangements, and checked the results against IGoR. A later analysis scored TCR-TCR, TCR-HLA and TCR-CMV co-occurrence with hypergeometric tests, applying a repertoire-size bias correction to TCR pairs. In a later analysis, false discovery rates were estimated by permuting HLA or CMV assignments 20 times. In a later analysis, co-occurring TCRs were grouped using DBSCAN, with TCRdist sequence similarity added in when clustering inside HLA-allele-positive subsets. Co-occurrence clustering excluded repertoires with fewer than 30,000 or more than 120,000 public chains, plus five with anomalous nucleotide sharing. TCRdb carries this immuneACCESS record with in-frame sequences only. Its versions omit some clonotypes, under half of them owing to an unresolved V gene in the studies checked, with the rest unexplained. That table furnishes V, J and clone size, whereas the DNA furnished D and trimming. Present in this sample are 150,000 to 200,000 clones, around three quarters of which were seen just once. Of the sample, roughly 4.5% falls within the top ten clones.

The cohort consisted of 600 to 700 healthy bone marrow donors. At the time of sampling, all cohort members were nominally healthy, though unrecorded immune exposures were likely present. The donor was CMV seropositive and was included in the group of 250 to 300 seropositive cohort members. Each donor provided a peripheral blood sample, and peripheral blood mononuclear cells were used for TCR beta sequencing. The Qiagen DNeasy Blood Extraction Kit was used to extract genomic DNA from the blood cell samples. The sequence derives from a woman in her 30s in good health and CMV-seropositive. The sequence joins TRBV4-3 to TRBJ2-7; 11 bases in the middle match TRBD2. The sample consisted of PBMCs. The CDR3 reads CASSQLLAGVYEQYF. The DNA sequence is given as TGCGCCAGCAGCCAACTACTAGCGGGGGTCTACGAGCAGTACTTC.